This entry lists 28 T cell receptor beta chains sequenced from one sample in a study of vaccination and CD4 T cells after COVID-19. Treatment here: 10-day PBMC culture with coronavirus spike peptide pools or control peptides (ViraFEST assay). Their cognate antigens are unknown. Cultured CD4+ T-cell DNA underwent Oncomine TCR Beta short-read sequencing. From the PCR reads, TCRdb called clonotypes with MiXCR, one entry per CDR3 protein. This sample yields 15,000 to 20,000 distinct CDR3 sequences, of which 35% to 45% are seen a single time; roughly 23% belongs to the top ten. Sequenced here: CD4+ T cells from blood, cultured in vitro, sampled before SARS-CoV-2 vaccination. The source of these receptors is a human donor who received a COVID-19 vaccine.

CDR3: CSANSGSLNQPQHF. The CDR3 nucleotides are TGCAGTGCTAATTCAGGGTCCCTCAATCAGCCCCAGCATTTT. The chain employs TRBV20-1 and TRBJ1-5; possibly TRBD1 for D (5 bases). Between the trimmed V and J ends, which lost 4 bases and 3 bases, there was a span of 13 bases. The CDR3 totals 14 residues. Germline CDR1 DFQATT, CDR2 SNEGSKA (reference sequence).

This clonotype was detected only a few times. This chain connects TRBV7-8 to TRBJ1-4; 7 positions agree with TRBD1. The CDR3 is made up of 17 amino acids. J gave up 8 bases and V 5 bases, and 17 bases lay outside the gene matches. Germline V gives CDR1 SGHVS, CDR2 FQNEAQ. The CDR3 here is CASSPLPMTGRDEKLFF. CDR3 DNA: TGTGCCAGCAGCCCGCTACCGATGACAGGGAGGGACGAAAAACTGTTTTTT. The full variable domain, in which reference TRBV7-8 and TRBJ1-4 provide the parts outside the CDR3, is GAGVSQSPRYKVAKRGQDVALRCDPISGHVSLFWYQQALGQGPEFLTYFQNEAQLDKSGLPSDRFFAERPEGSVSTLKIQRTQQEDSAVYLCASSPLPMTGRDEKLFFGSGTQLSVL.

The chain couples TRBV20-1 to TRBJ2-5; 10 bases are shared with TRBD2. Germline CDR1 and CDR2: DFQATT and SNEGSKA (reference sequence). V lost 0 bases and J lost 4; bases outside the gene matches: 8. The CDR3 spans 16 residues. The CDR3 DNA reads as TGCAGTGCTAGAGAGGCTAGCGGGGGCTTCGGAGAGACCCAGTACTTC. Encoded protein: CSAREASGGFGETQYF.

In its sample, this clonotype was seen once. The CDR3 sequence is CASSPSGGPNSPLHF. In DNA, the CDR3 is TGTGCCAGCAGCCCTAGTGGGGGGCCGAATTCACCCCTCCACTTT. V usage is TRBV9 and J usage is TRBJ1-6, with D perhaps matching TRBD1 (6 bases). The CDR3 totals 15 residues. Germline CDR1 and CDR2: SGDLS and YYNGEE. Trimming cost V 4 bases and J 7 bases, with 15 bases left between them.

This clonotype was seen more than once but under ten times. V gene TRBV5-8 combines with J gene TRBJ1-6, with 7 bases aligning to TRBD1. Germline values: CDR1 SGHTS, CDR2 YDEGEE. This CDR3 region has 16 residues. Trimming took 0 bases from V and 6 from J; bases not matched to a gene: 6. As DNA, the CDR3 is TGTGCCAGCAGCTTGGAAGGGGGCGTGGGTAATTCACCCCTCCACTTT. Translated: CASSLEGGVGNSPLHF.

The chain combines TRBV6-5 with TRBJ2-1; 7 bases map to TRBD1. Germline V gene sequence: CDR1 MNHEY, CDR2 SVGAGI. V shed 2 bases and J 4 bases; nucleotides not matched to a gene: 11. The CDR3 has 17 residues. The DNA for the CDR3 is TGTGCCAGCAGTTACAGGGTCACAGGGGTGGGGTACAATGAGCAGTTCTTC. Translation gives CASSYRVTGVGYNEQFF.

The CDR3 reads CASSHPARRGGGELFF. Here the CDR3 DNA reads TGTGCCAGCAGCCACCCTGCCCGGCGGGGGGGCGGGGAGCTGTTTTTT. This sequence joins TRBV3-1 and TRBJ2-2; 9 bases agree with TRBD2. The CDR3 length is 16 residues. Germline V gives CDR1 LGHDT, CDR2 YNNKEL (reference sequence). J lost 7 bases, V lost 3 bases, and 9 bases had no gene match. Full variable domain (remainder filled in from reference TRBV3-1 and TRBJ2-2): DTAVSQTPKYLVTQMGNDKSIKCEQNLGHDTMYWYKQDSKKFLKIMFSYNNKELIINETVPNRFSPKSPDKAHLNLHINSLELGDSAVYFCASSHPARRGGGELFFGEGSRLTVL.

This clonotype showed up just once. The rearrangement joins TRBV7-2 to TRBJ2-7; TRBD1 agrees at 9 bases. CDR1 and CDR2 (germline): SGHTA, FQGNSA. The J segment lost 6 bases and the V segment lost 4 bases, leaving 4 bases of the junction unmatched. The CDR3 loop spans 13 amino acids. CDR3 sequence (DNA): TGTGCCAGCAGCTCCGGACAGGGGCCCGAGCAGTACTTC. Translated, it gives CASSSGQGPEQYF. The complete variable domain, with remaining parts taken from reference TRBV7-2 and TRBJ2-7, reads GAGVSQSPSNKVTEKGKDVELRCDPISGHTALYWYRQSLGQGLEFLIYFQGNSAPDKSGLPSDRFSAERTGGSVSTLTIQRTQQEDSAVYLCASSSGQGPEQYFGPGTRLTVT.

This clonotype was seen only a few times. The genes are TRBV19 and TRBJ2-1, with 10 nucleotides matching TRBD2. The CDR3 covers 17 residues. Germline-derived CDR1 and CDR2 are LNHDA and SQIVND (reference sequence). The J segment lost 0 bases and the V segment lost 6 bases, leaving 8 bases of the junction unmatched. The CDR3 DNA sequence: TGTGCCAGTAGAGCTAGCGGGGGATGGAGCTCCTACAATGAGCAGTTCTTC. As protein: CASRASGGWSSYNEQFF.

This clonotype was observed once. The chain has TRBV5-4 and TRBJ1-2, with 9 positions matching TRBD1. The germline gives CDR1 SGHNT, CDR2 YYREEE (reference sequence). The CDR3 loop spans 17 amino acids. The J segment lost 5 bases and the V segment lost 0 bases, leaving 11 bases of the junction unmatched. In DNA form, the CDR3 reads TGTGCCAGCAGCTTGGACGAATGGACAGGGGCGGAATATGGCTACACCTTC. Its protein product is CASSLDEWTGAEYGYTF.

This CDR3 is CASSPGQNYGYTF. CDR3 DNA: TGTGCCAGCAGCCCGGGACAGAACTATGGCTACACCTTC. The V and J genes are TRBV11-3 and TRBJ1-2; 7 bases align to TRBD1. Losses at the gene ends were 5 bases for V and 2 bases for J; bases not matched to a gene: 2. The length of the CDR3 is 13 residues. CDR1 SGHNT and CDR2 YENEEA come from the germline V gene.

This clonotype has a handful of counts. The chain employs TRBV20-1 and TRBJ2-2; no clear D. The V end was cut by 6 bases, the J end by 5 bases, with 10 bases between. Germline assignment: CDR1 DFQATT and CDR2 SNEGSKA (reference sequence). The CDR3 spans 12 residues. CDR3 loop: CSAAPGTGELFF. The DNA for the CDR3 is TGCAGTGCCGCACCAGGTACCGGGGAGCTGTTTTTT.

This chain uses TRBV15 with TRBJ1-4; D is undetermined. V was pared by 1 base and J by 3 bases, with 9 bases between. Germline V lookup: CDR1 LNHNV, CDR2 YYDKDF (reference sequence). This CDR3 is 15 amino acids long. CDR3 sequence: CATSRARAPNEKLFF. The CDR3 DNA reads TGTGCCACCAGCAGAGCGAGGGCGCCTAATGAAAAACTGTTTTTT.

V is TRBV9 and J is TRBJ1-6, with a possible D match to TRBD1 (5 bases). Germline V gene sequence: CDR1 SGDLS, CDR2 YYNGEE. The CDR3 has 13 residues. V lost 4 bases and J 7 bases, leaving 9 bases between the germline ends. As DNA, the CDR3 is TGTGCCAGCAGCACCCGGGGGAATTCACCCCTCCACTTT. Protein: CASSTRGNSPLHF.

This clonotype was seen a few times. The CDR3: CASSYSTLSSGNTIYF. The CDR3 bases are TGTGCCAGCAGTTACTCGACACTGAGCTCTGGAAACACCATATATTTT. The rearrangement uses TRBV6-2 or TRBV6-3 and TRBJ1-3; D remains unclear. This CDR3 region has 16 residues. The germline CDR1 and CDR2 sequences are MNHEY and SVGEGT. The V and J ends lost 0 bases and 0 bases respectively, with 9 bases between them.

The gene calls are TRBV19 and TRBJ2-3; 11 bases fit TRBD2. The CDR3 extends over 14 amino acids. The germline V gene encodes CDR1 LNHDA and CDR2 SQIVND (reference sequence). V shed 10 bases and J 4 bases; nucleotides not matched to a gene: 7. The DNA of the CDR3 is TGTGCCACCTCGACTAGCGGGGTAGCAGATACGCAGTATTTT. Its translation is CATSTSGVADTQYF. The full variable domain, in which reference TRBV19 and TRBJ2-3 provide the parts outside the CDR3, is DGGITQSPKYLFRKEGQNVTLSCEQNLNHDAMYWYRQDPGQGLRLIYYSQIVNDFQKGDIAEGYSVSREKKESFPLTVTSAQKNPTAFYLCATSTSGVADTQYFGPGTRLTVL.

The chain couples TRBV27 to TRBJ1-2, with TRBD1 identical over 8 bases. This CDR3 is built from 12 residues. The junction had 2 bases not matched to a gene; V was cut back by 8 bases and J by 3 bases. Germline V lookup: CDR1 MNHEY, CDR2 SMNVEV (reference sequence). CDR3 residues: CASADRDYGYTF. CDR3 in DNA: TGTGCCAGCGCGGACAGGGACTATGGCTACACCTTC.

This clonotype occurred a few times. The gene calls are TRBV10-1 and TRBJ1-2; 7 bases are a match to TRBD1. CDR1 and CDR2 from the germline V gene are WNHNN and SYGVQD (reference sequence). The length of the CDR3 is 16 residues. Germline trimming cut 7 bases from V and 5 bases from J; bases unmatched to any gene: 16. CDR3 loop: CASIPRDSHRKYGYTF. The CDR3 DNA is TGCGCCAGCATCCCCCGGGACAGCCATAGGAAGTATGGCTACACCTTC.

This clonotype was found once. This chain joins TRBV10-2 and TRBJ2-2; 7 nucleotides align to TRBD2. The V gene end was trimmed by 2 bases and the J gene end by 3 bases; junction bases not matched to a gene: 6. The CDR3 spans 16 residues. Germline V gene data show CDR1 as WSHSY and CDR2 as SAAADI. CDR3 coding DNA: TGCGCCAGCAGTGAGGGGGTCGGGGGGTACACCGGGGAGCTGTTTTTT. Its translation: CASSEGVGGYTGELFF.

This clonotype has more than one count but fewer than ten. This chain links TRBV5-6 with TRBJ2-5; D could derive from TRBD1 or TRBD2 (5 bases each). This CDR3 region has 13 residues. The V gene lost 1 base and the J gene lost 4 bases, with 8 bases spanning the gap. Germline CDR1 and CDR2: SGHDT and YYEEEE. The CDR3 sequence is CASSLTGGETQYF. The CDR3 nucleotides read TGTGCCAGCAGCTTGACAGGAGGAGAGACCCAGTACTTC.

This chain links TRBV2 with TRBJ1-4; D is undetermined. Trimming took off 3 bases at V and 8 bases at J, with 4 bases between the two ends. CDR1 and CDR2 (germline): SNHLY, FYNNEI. CDR3 length equals 11 residues. CDR3 DNA sequence: TGTGCCAGCAGTGAGTGGGAAAAACTGTTTTTT. It codes for CASSEWEKLFF. Full variable domain (rest looked up from reference TRBV2 and TRBJ1-4): EPEVTQTPSHQVTQMGQEVILRCVPISNHLYFYWYRQILGQKVEFLVSFYNNEISEKSEIFDDQFSVERPDGSNFTLKIRSTKLEDSAMYFCASSEWEKLFFGSGTQLSVL.

This clonotype showed up just a few times. V and J are TRBV20-1 and TRBJ2-5; 8 bases are a match to TRBD1. CDR1 and CDR2 (germline): DFQATT, SNEGSKA (reference sequence). V dropped 1 base and J dropped 5; count of bases not matched to a gene: 6. This CDR3 is 14 amino acids long. The CDR3 spells CSARGSGGWETQYF. The CDR3, as DNA: TGCAGTGCTAGAGGTTCAGGGGGCTGGGAGACCCAGTACTTC.

The V gene is TRBV6-1, the J gene TRBJ2-7, with D possibly matching TRBD2 (5 bases). Germline V lookup: CDR1 MNHNS, CDR2 SASEGT. The CDR3 is 16 amino acids. Trimming took 8 bases from V and 1 from J, leaving 21 bases between them. The CDR3 sequence is CASLSADYGPSYEQYF. The CDR3 DNA follows: TGTGCCAGCTTATCGGCTGACTACGGCCCATCCTACGAGCAGTACTTC.

The sample holds a few counts of this clonotype. V gene TRBV18 combines with J gene TRBJ1-2; D not certain. The CDR3 runs to 13 residues. CDR1 KGHSH and CDR2 LQKENI come from the germline V gene. The V end was cut by 3 bases, the J end by 2 bases, with 7 bases between. CDR3 protein: CASSPVRNYGYTF. The CDR3 bases are TGTGCCAGCTCACCGGTCAGGAACTATGGCTACACCTTC.

This clonotype appeared a few times. This chain connects TRBV7-8 to TRBJ2-3, with a possible D match to TRBD2 (6 bases). With 4 bases removed from V and 4 bases from J, the gap between germline ends came to 12 bases. Per the germline V gene, CDR1 is SGHVS and CDR2 is FQNEAQ. The CDR3 is made up of 14 amino acids. The CDR3 protein is CASSSTEGADTQYF. The CDR3 DNA follows: TGTGCCAGCAGCTCAACGGAGGGTGCAGATACGCAGTATTTT.

The DNA for the CDR3 is TGTGCCAGCAGGCGAGGGGGGGTGGCGGCCAATCAGCCCCAGCATTTT. Protein sequence: CASRRGGVAANQPQHF. The chain has TRBV2 and TRBJ1-5; D is possibly TRBD1 (6 bases). Germline V gene sequence: CDR1 SNHLY, CDR2 FYNNEI. The CDR3 sequence is 16 residues long. V lost 6 bases, J lost 3 bases, and 18 bases lay in between.

The chain combines TRBV19 with TRBJ1-2, with a weak D call TRBD1 (5 bases). Between the trimmed V and J ends, which lost 6 bases and 4 bases, there was a span of 15 bases. The CDR3 consists of 14 residues. Germline V gives CDR1 LNHDA, CDR2 SQIVND (reference sequence). This CDR3 is CASRTEGRFYGYTF. CDR3 DNA: TGTGCCAGTAGGACCGAGGGACGGTTCTATGGCTACACCTTC.

This clonotype ranks as medium-sized. The chain recombines TRBV24-1 with TRBJ1-3, with D tentatively TRBD1 (5 bases). Looked up from germline, CDR1 is KGHDR and CDR2 is SFDVKD. This CDR3 has 16 residues. V lost 1 base to trimming and J lost 0 bases, with 9 bases between them. This CDR3 reads CATSDFRDLSGNTIYF. As DNA, the CDR3 is TGTGCCACCAGTGATTTTAGGGACCTCTCTGGAAACACCATATATTTT.